The rows below give T cell receptor beta chains drawn from one sample of a study of OX40 agonist ivuxolimab in advanced cancers. The data were produced by immunoSEQ multiplex PCR, yet TCRdb's version contains in-frame clones alone and is incomplete. The data show some 100,000 clones, 90% seen once. This sample comprised CD4+ or CD8+ T cells sorted from blood, obtained in a trial of the OX40 agonist ivuxolimab. These receptors came from an adult with an advanced solid tumor such as melanoma, head and neck, liver or kidney cancer. Both conserved end residues are part of each CDR3. A D gene is named only where the DNA matches it firmly. Rows may omit the clone size; those that give it use once, few, many or a size class.

clone_size: .; j_call: TRBJ2-7; d_call: .; v_call: TRBV4-2; cdr3_aa: CASSQVVSSGARYEQYF; cdr3_nt: TGTGCCAGCAGCCAAGTGGTTTCGTCAGGGGCACGCTACGAGCAGTACTTC
clone_size: .; j_call: TRBJ1-1; d_call: .; v_call: TRBV11-1; cdr3_aa: CASSWDYGGTEAFF; cdr3_nt: TGTGCCAGCAGCTGGGACTACGGCGGTACTGAAGCTTTCTTT
clone_size: .; j_call: TRBJ1-2; d_call: .; v_call: TRBV21-1; cdr3_aa: CASSEQGRYGYTF; cdr3_nt: TGTGCCAGCAGCGAGCAGGGCCGCTATGGCTACACCTTC
clone_size: .; j_call: TRBJ1-5; d_call: .; v_call: TRBV28; cdr3_aa: CASSFERGSNQPQHF; cdr3_nt: TGTGCCAGCAGTTTTGAGAGGGGAAGCAATCAGCCCCAGCATTTT
clone_size: once; j_call: TRBJ2-4; d_call: .; v_call: TRBV6-1; cdr3_aa: CASSEDRRRQNIQYF; cdr3_nt: TGTGCCAGCAGTGAAGACCGCCGACGGCAAAACATTCAGTACTTC
clone_size: .; j_call: TRBJ2-3; d_call: TRBD2; v_call: TRBV29-1; cdr3_aa: CSASGLGTDTQYF; cdr3_nt: TGCAGCGCTTCGGGACTAGGCACAGATACGCAGTATTTT
clone_size: .; j_call: TRBJ2-6; d_call: .; v_call: TRBV7-3; cdr3_aa: CASSPGRSGGPSSGANVLTF; cdr3_nt: TGTGCCAGCAGCCCCGGGCGTTCAGGAGGGCCCTCCTCTGGGGCCAACGTCCTGACTTTC
clone_size: .; j_call: TRBJ2-5; d_call: .; v_call: TRBV5-4; cdr3_aa: CASSSLQGTQYF; cdr3_nt: TGTGCCAGCAGCTCCCTCCAAGGGACCCAGTACTTC
clone_size: .; j_call: TRBJ2-7; d_call: TRBD2; v_call: TRBV29-1; cdr3_aa: CSVPAIAGGGYEQYF; cdr3_nt: TGCAGCGTGCCTGCCATAGCGGGAGGTGGCTACGAGCAGTACTTC
clone_size: .; j_call: TRBJ2-2; d_call: .; v_call: TRBV4-3; cdr3_aa: CASSGLSNTGELFF; cdr3_nt: TGCGCCAGCTCGGGATTATCGAACACCGGGGAGCTGTTTTTT
clone_size: .; j_call: TRBJ2-7; d_call: TRBD2; v_call: TRBV10-1; cdr3_aa: CASSVSGGGTSGRALEQYF; cdr3_nt: TGCGCCAGCAGCGTTTCAGGGGGCGGGACTAGCGGGAGGGCCCTCGAGCAGTACTTC
clone_size: .; j_call: TRBJ2-2; d_call: .; v_call: TRBV10-1; cdr3_aa: CASSDTGSITGELFF; cdr3_nt: TGCGCCAGCAGTGATACGGGTTCGATCACCGGGGAGCTGTTTTTT
clone_size: .; j_call: TRBJ1-1; d_call: TRBD1; v_call: TRBV7-9; cdr3_aa: CASSQQGAAEAFF; cdr3_nt: TGTGCCAGCAGCCAACAGGGGGCCGCTGAAGCTTTCTTT
clone_size: .; j_call: TRBJ2-3; d_call: .; v_call: TRBV7-8; cdr3_aa: CASSSGGGRRSTDTQYF; cdr3_nt: TGTGCCAGCAGCTCCGGGGGCGGGCGAAGGTCGACAGATACGCAGTATTTT
clone_size: .; j_call: TRBJ2-5; d_call: TRBD1; v_call: TRBV7-2; cdr3_aa: CASSLTGVRETQYF; cdr3_nt: TGTGCCAGCAGCTTGACAGGGGTTCGGGAGACCCAGTACTTC
clone_size: .; j_call: TRBJ2-2; d_call: .; v_call: TRBV5-1; cdr3_aa: CASSPSGANTGELFF; cdr3_nt: TGCGCCAGCAGCCCCTCAGGGGCGAACACCGGGGAGCTGTTTTTT
clone_size: .; j_call: TRBJ2-5; d_call: TRBD1; v_call: TRBV5-1; cdr3_aa: CASSWTGPRETQYF; cdr3_nt: TGCGCCAGCAGCTGGACAGGGCCCCGGGAGACCCAGTACTTC
clone_size: .; j_call: TRBJ2-7; d_call: .; v_call: TRBV5-1; cdr3_aa: CASSLQGPRYEQYF; cdr3_nt: TGCGCCAGCAGCTTACAAGGACCACGTTACGAGCAGTACTTC
clone_size: .; j_call: TRBJ2-1; d_call: .; v_call: TRBV5-8; cdr3_aa: CATSRVGTGHEQFF; cdr3_nt: TGTGCCACCTCTAGGGTGGGAACAGGTCATGAGCAGTTCTTC
clone_size: .; j_call: TRBJ1-2; d_call: .; v_call: TRBV29-1; cdr3_aa: CSVKGVDGYTF; cdr3_nt: TGCAGCGTTAAGGGAGTGGATGGCTACACCTTC
clone_size: .; j_call: TRBJ1-1; d_call: .; v_call: TRBV19; cdr3_aa: CASSMGRNTEAFF; cdr3_nt: TGTGCCAGTAGTATGGGCAGGAACACTGAAGCTTTCTTT
clone_size: .; j_call: TRBJ2-1; d_call: TRBD2; v_call: TRBV6-1; cdr3_aa: CASSVAGSSYNEQFF; cdr3_nt: TGTGCCAGCAGTGTAGCGGGGAGCTCCTACAATGAGCAGTTCTTC
clone_size: once; j_call: TRBJ2-1; d_call: .; v_call: TRBV7-2; cdr3_aa: CASNYHRENEQFF; cdr3_nt: TGTGCCAGCAACTACCACAGGGAGAATGAGCAGTTCTTC
clone_size: .; j_call: TRBJ1-5; d_call: .; v_call: TRBV5-6; cdr3_aa: CASGSWTRGIQPQHF; cdr3_nt: TGTGCCAGCGGATCGTGGACACGGGGCATCCAGCCCCAGCATTTT
clone_size: once; j_call: TRBJ1-3; d_call: TRBD1; v_call: TRBV6-4; cdr3_aa: CASSDPGTGVGNTIYF; cdr3_nt: TGTGCCAGCAGTGACCCTGGGACAGGGGTTGGAAACACCATATATTTT
clone_size: once; j_call: TRBJ1-3; d_call: .; v_call: TRBV7-2; cdr3_aa: CASSRSFSGNTIYF; cdr3_nt: TGTGCCAGCAGCCGCAGCTTCTCTGGAAACACCATATATTTT
clone_size: .; j_call: TRBJ2-5; d_call: .; v_call: TRBV29-1; cdr3_aa: CSVPTLGGTQYF; cdr3_nt: TGCAGCGTTCCTACCCTCGGTGGGACCCAGTACTTC
clone_size: .; j_call: TRBJ2-3; d_call: .; v_call: TRBV6-6; cdr3_aa: CASNGPERSTDTQYF; cdr3_nt: TGTGCCAGCAACGGACCAGAAAGAAGCACAGATACGCAGTATTTT
clone_size: .; j_call: TRBJ1-4; d_call: TRBD1; v_call: TRBV6-6; cdr3_aa: CASSSRDREEGEKLFF; cdr3_nt: TGTGCCAGCAGTTCCCGGGACAGGGAAGAGGGTGAAAAACTGTTTTTT
clone_size: .; j_call: TRBJ2-5; d_call: TRBD2; v_call: TRBV7-2; cdr3_aa: CASSKGGAQETQYF; cdr3_nt: TGTGCCAGCTCCAAGGGAGGGGCCCAAGAGACCCAGTACTTC
clone_size: .; j_call: TRBJ2-7; d_call: TRBD1; v_call: TRBV6-5; cdr3_aa: CAGQGASYEQYF; cdr3_nt: TGTGCCGGACAGGGGGCTTCCTACGAGCAGTACTTC
clone_size: .; j_call: TRBJ1-1; d_call: .; v_call: TRBV5-1; cdr3_aa: CASRENTEAFF; cdr3_nt: TGCGCCAGCAGGGAGAACACTGAAGCTTTCTTT
clone_size: .; j_call: TRBJ2-2; d_call: .; v_call: TRBV29-1; cdr3_aa: CSVELGAGVTGELFF; cdr3_nt: TGCAGCGTTGAACTCGGGGCCGGGGTCACCGGGGAGCTGTTTTTT
clone_size: .; j_call: TRBJ2-7; d_call: .; v_call: TRBV1; cdr3_aa: CTSSQEGAKQPYEQYF; cdr3_nt: TGCACCAGCAGCCAAGAGGGGGCTAAGCAACCTTACGAGCAGTACTTC
clone_size: .; j_call: TRBJ2-3; d_call: TRBD2; v_call: TRBV27; cdr3_aa: CASSLSEREGSTDTQYF; cdr3_nt: TGTGCCAGCAGTTTATCTGAGCGGGAGGGTTCCACAGATACGCAGTATTTT
clone_size: .; j_call: TRBJ1-1; d_call: .; v_call: TRBV4-3; cdr3_aa: CASSPLGLQKRGTEAFF; cdr3_nt: TGCGCCAGCAGCCCATTGGGACTCCAGAAAAGGGGGACTGAAGCTTTCTTT
clone_size: .; j_call: TRBJ2-1; d_call: TRBD2; v_call: TRBV11-2; cdr3_aa: CASSNSGTRPNEQFF; cdr3_nt: TGTGCCAGCAGCAACTCCGGGACTAGACCGAATGAGCAGTTCTTC
clone_size: .; j_call: TRBJ2-3; d_call: .; v_call: TRBV5-4; cdr3_aa: CASSLGTLSTDTQYF; cdr3_nt: TGTGCCAGCAGCCTAGGGACACTGAGCACAGATACGCAGTATTTT
clone_size: .; j_call: TRBJ2-1; d_call: TRBD2; v_call: TRBV6-1; cdr3_aa: CASSETSGRPNVDEQFF; cdr3_nt: TGTGCCAGCAGTGAAACTAGCGGGAGACCGAACGTAGATGAGCAGTTCTTC
clone_size: few; j_call: TRBJ2-7; d_call: TRBD2; v_call: TRBV11-2; cdr3_aa: CASSFGLAGTYEQYF; cdr3_nt: TGTGCCAGCAGCTTTGGACTAGCGGGGACCTACGAGCAGTACTTC
clone_size: .; j_call: TRBJ2-1; d_call: .; v_call: TRBV4-1; cdr3_aa: CASSQVAGSYNEQFF; cdr3_nt: TGCGCCAGCAGCCAAGTAGCAGGGTCCTACAATGAGCAGTTCTTC
clone_size: once; j_call: TRBJ2-7; d_call: TRBD2; v_call: TRBV2; cdr3_aa: CASSELGLAGYEQYF; cdr3_nt: TGTGCCAGCAGTGAACTGGGACTAGCGGGCTACGAGCAGTACTTC
clone_size: .; j_call: TRBJ1-4; d_call: .; v_call: TRBV5-1; cdr3_aa: CASSLQTGSGNEKLFF; cdr3_nt: TGCGCCAGCAGCTTGCAAACAGGGTCGGGCAATGAAAAACTGTTTTTT
clone_size: .; j_call: TRBJ2-1; d_call: .; v_call: TRBV4-3; cdr3_aa: CASSQGLLESYNEQFF; cdr3_nt: TGCGCCAGCAGCCAAGGTCTTCTAGAATCCTACAATGAGCAGTTCTTC
clone_size: .; j_call: TRBJ2-7; d_call: .; v_call: TRBV7-2; cdr3_aa: CASSLARGVSGYEQYF; cdr3_nt: TGTGCCAGCAGCTTAGCCAGGGGAGTTTCCGGCTACGAGCAGTACTTC
clone_size: once; j_call: TRBJ1-5; d_call: .; v_call: TRBV21-1; cdr3_aa: CAVGPLNQPQHF; cdr3_nt: TGTGCTGTGGGGCCGCTTAATCAGCCCCAGCATTTT
clone_size: .; j_call: TRBJ1-1; d_call: .; v_call: TRBV5-4; cdr3_aa: CASSFSWLNTEAFF; cdr3_nt: TGTGCCAGCAGCTTCAGTTGGTTGAACACTGAAGCTTTCTTT
clone_size: .; j_call: TRBJ2-7; d_call: TRBD2; v_call: TRBV13; cdr3_aa: CASSRTSGSYEQYF; cdr3_nt: TGTGCCAGCAGCCGGACTAGCGGATCCTACGAGCAGTACTTC
clone_size: .; j_call: TRBJ1-5; d_call: .; v_call: TRBV7-9; cdr3_aa: CASSFDVQPQHF; cdr3_nt: TGTGCCAGCAGCTTCGACGTGCAGCCCCAGCATTTT
clone_size: .; j_call: TRBJ2-2; d_call: .; v_call: TRBV4-3; cdr3_aa: CASSLSMNTGELFF; cdr3_nt: TGCGCCAGCAGCCTGAGTATGAACACCGGGGAGCTGTTTTTT
clone_size: .; j_call: TRBJ2-3; d_call: .; v_call: TRBV9; cdr3_aa: CASSGGSKTDTQYF; cdr3_nt: TGTGCCAGCAGCGGGGGGAGCAAAACAGATACGCAGTATTTT